These 30 T cell receptor beta chains originate from one sample sequenced in a study of blood T cell repertoires in COVID-19. Generated by immunoSEQ multiplex PCR, the TCRdb table keeps only in-frame clones and is missing some. The sample shows over 300,000 clones, more than 70% of them seen only once. What was sequenced was peripheral blood. All receptors derive from a woman aged 45-60 years with acute or convalescent COVID-19.

In this sample, this clone turned up once. CDR3 nucleotide sequence: TGCGCCAGCAGCCGAATACTACAACTAGCGGGAGAGGGAAATGAGCAGTTCTTC. This encodes CASSRILQLAGEGNEQFF. This chain links TRBV4-3 with TRBJ2-1, with 11 bases fitting TRBD2. Per the germline V gene, CDR1 is LGHNA and CDR2 is YSLEER. CDR3 length: 18 amino acids. Trimming removed 4 bases from V and 7 bases from J; junction bases left unmatched: 15.

The chain uses TRBV5-1 and TRBJ2-7; 7 bases are shared with TRBD1. The CDR3 has 14 residues. Trimming removed 0 bases from V and 6 bases from J; junction bases left unmatched: 6. CDR1 and CDR2 (germline): SGHRS, YFSETQ. The CDR3 DNA sequence: TGCGCCAGCAGCTTGGGAGGGGGCCTTTCCGAGCAGTACGTC. It translates to CASSLGGGLSEQYV.

The V and J genes are TRBV5-1 and TRBJ2-7; 10 bases are shared with TRBD1. This CDR3 region has 14 residues. Germline CDR1 reads SGHRS; CDR2 reads YFSETQ. Germline trimming cut 0 bases from V and 6 bases from J; bases unmatched to any gene: 3. This CDR3 is CASSLGTGGLEQYF. CDR3 in DNA: TGCGCCAGCAGCTTGGGGACAGGGGGTCTCGAGCAGTACTTC.

The rearrangement uses TRBV7-8 and TRBJ1-3, with 8 bases that match TRBD1. Losses at the gene ends were 0 bases for V and 4 bases for J; bases not matched to a gene: 8. Germline V lookup: CDR1 SGHVS, CDR2 FQNEAQ. There are 17 residues in the CDR3. CDR3 DNA: TGTGCCAGCAGCTTAGCGACGAGGACAGGGACAGGAAACACCATATATTTT. It translates to CASSLATRTGTGNTIYF.

The chain couples TRBV2 to TRBJ1-4, with TRBD1 as a possible D gene (6 bases). Per the germline V gene, CDR1 is SNHLY and CDR2 is FYNNEI. V shed 8 bases and J shed 8 bases, with 18 bases lying between them. The CDR3 is 14 residues long. CDR3 nucleotides: TGTGCCAGCCGAGACGGGGGGCAAAGGGAAAAACTGTTTTTT. Protein product: CASRDGGQREKLFF. The full variable domain, with the rest looked up from reference TRBV2 and TRBJ1-4, is EPEVTQTPSHQVTQMGQEVILRCVPISNHLYFYWYRQILGQKVEFLVSFYNNEISEKSEIFDDQFSVERPDGSNFTLKIRSTKLEDSAMYFCASRDGGQREKLFFGSGTQLSVL.

The rearrangement links TRBV12-5 to TRBJ1-1; D is uncertain. The V end was cut by 1 base, the J end by 12 bases, with 12 bases between. Germline CDR1 is LGHNT and CDR2 is FRNRAP. The CDR3 length is 12 residues. Here the CDR3 reads CASGLESLKSFF. Written as DNA, the CDR3 is TGTGCTAGTGGTTTGGAGAGTCTAAAATCTTTCTTT.

V usage is TRBV9 and J usage is TRBJ2-1; 10 bases match TRBD2. CDR3 length equals 16 residues. Germline trimming cut 1 base from V and 4 bases from J; bases unmatched to any gene: 5. From germline, CDR1 is SGDLS and CDR2 YYNGEE. The CDR3: CASSVPSGGPYNEQFF. In nucleotides, the CDR3 is TGTGCCAGCAGCGTACCTAGCGGGGGCCCATACAATGAGCAGTTCTTC.

This chain joins TRBV6-5 and TRBJ1-2; 7 nucleotides agree with TRBD1. The junction had 3 bases not matched to a gene; V was cut back by 5 bases and J by 6 bases. The CDR3 is 12 amino acids. Looked up from germline, CDR1 is MNHEY and CDR2 is SVGAGI. This CDR3 reads CASSRQGDGYTF. As DNA, the CDR3 is TGTGCCAGCAGTAGACAGGGAGATGGCTACACCTTC.

The rearrangement uses TRBV5-5 and TRBJ2-7, with D perhaps TRBD2 (6 bases). Trimming removed 1 base from V and 3 bases from J, with 8 bases in between. Germline-derived CDR1 and CDR2 are SGHKS and YYEKEE (reference sequence). The CDR3 runs to 13 residues. The CDR3 nucleotides are TGTGCCAGCAGCTTGCGGGGAGGCTACGAGCAGTACGTC. This encodes CASSLRGGYEQYV.

A few counts support this clone. This chain joins TRBV30 and TRBJ2-2; weak D call: TRBD2 (5 bases). The CDR3 consists of 16 residues. Germline CDR1 and CDR2: GTSNPN and SVGIG (reference sequence). V lost 1 base and J lost 0, with 12 bases in between. DNA for the CDR3: TGTGCCTGGAGTGGAAAGGACTTTACGAACACCGGGGAGCTGTTTTTT. This sequence encodes CAWSGKDFTNTGELFF. The variable domain in full, with the rest retrieved from reference TRBV30 and TRBJ2-2, is SQTIHQWPATLVQPVGSPLSLECTVEGTSNPNLYWYRQAAGRGLQLLFYSVGIGQISSEVPQNLSASRPQDRQFILSSKKLLLSDSGFYLCAWSGKDFTNTGELFFGEGSRLTVL.

The chain employs TRBV20-1 and TRBJ1-1; TRBD1 is a possible D gene (6 bases). The CDR3 totals 15 residues. CDR1 DFQATT and CDR2 SNEGSKA come from the germline V gene (reference sequence). Trimming took off 3 bases at V and 2 bases at J, with 16 bases between the two ends. The CDR3 region has the DNA TGCAGTGCTAGTAATGGGGGCGCGGGTAACACTGAAGCTTTCTTT. Translated, it gives CSASNGGAGNTEAFF.

This clone showed up just a few times. V gene TRBV3-1 (or the pseudogene TRBV3-2) combines with J gene TRBJ2-1; 10 bases are shared with TRBD2. Unmatched junction bases numbered 8, after V lost 0 bases and J lost 9 bases. Germline V gene sequence: CDR1 LGHDT, CDR2 YNNKEL (reference sequence). This CDR3 is built from 16 residues. CDR3 loop: CASSQDWLAGVGEQFF. CDR3 nucleotide sequence: TGTGCCAGCAGCCAAGATTGGCTAGCGGGAGTAGGTGAGCAGTTCTTC.

This clone occurred once. This chain joins TRBV9 and TRBJ1-2; 7 nucleotides agree with TRBD1. Germline CDR1 reads SGDLS; CDR2 reads YYNGEE. V was pared by 0 bases and J by 4 bases, with 6 bases of the junction left unmatched. The CDR3 spans 15 residues. The CDR3 DNA follows: TGTGCCAGCAGCGTAGCAGGGGGACAGACCTATGGCTACACCTTC. This translates into CASSVAGGQTYGYTF. The variable domain in full, with the rest retrieved from reference TRBV9 and TRBJ1-2, is DSGVTQTPKHLITATGQRVTLRCSPRSGDLSVYWYQQSLDQGLQFLIQYYNGEERAKGNILERFSAQQFPDLHSELNLSSLELGDSALYFCASSVAGGQTYGYTFGSGTRLTVV.

The chain uses TRBV7-9 and TRBJ1-4; D perhaps matches TRBD1 (6 bases). Germline V gives CDR1 SEHNR, CDR2 FQNEAQ (reference sequence). This CDR3 is built from 18 residues. V was clipped by 5 bases and J by 3 bases, with 22 bases between them. CDR3 DNA: TGTGCCAGCAGCGAAGTAACAGGGTTTTTCAACCCTAATGAAAAACTGTTTTTT. Its protein product is CASSEVTGFFNPNEKLFF.

This clone was picked up one time. This sequence joins TRBV19 and TRBJ2-5, with 14 positions matching TRBD2. Looked up from germline, CDR1 is LNHDA and CDR2 is SQIVND (reference sequence). This CDR3 region has 17 residues. With 5 bases clipped from V and 5 bases from J, the junction kept 10 bases outside the gene matches. Here the CDR3 reads CASSSQTSGRARETQYF. DNA of the CDR3: TGTGCCAGTAGTTCTCAGACTAGCGGGAGGGCCCGGGAGACCCAGTACTTC.

The chain's CDR3 is CASSLYTGSGANVLTF. The DNA of the CDR3 is TGTGCCAGCAGCTTATACACAGGGTCTGGGGCCAACGTCCTGACTTTC. The V and J genes are TRBV11-2 and TRBJ2-6; the D gene is possibly TRBD1 (6 bases). V was cut by 2 bases and J by 1 base, with 9 bases left in between. Per the germline V gene, CDR1 is SGHAT and CDR2 is FQNNGV. The CDR3 consists of 16 residues.

This sequence joins TRBV25-1 and TRBJ2-4, with 7 bases aligning to TRBD1. V gave up 5 bases and J gave up 7 bases; unmatched junction bases: 8. Germline CDR1 and CDR2: MGHDK and SYGVNS. The CDR3 contains 14 residues. CDR3 bases: TGTGCCAGCAGTCCTACAGGGGCAGAGAACATTCAGTACTTC. Translated, it gives CASSPTGAENIQYF. Together with reference TRBV25-1 and TRBJ2-4, the CDR3 gives the full variable domain: EADIYQTPRYLVIGTGKKITLECSQTMGHDKMYWYQQDPGMELHLIHYSYGVNSTEKGDLSSESTVSRIRTEHFPLTLESARPSHTSQYLCASSPTGAENIQYFGAGTRLSVL.

The gene calls are TRBV23-1 and TRBJ1-5; 9 bases agree with TRBD1. TRBV23-1 qualifies as an ORF whose function is uncertain. This CDR3 contains 16 residues. V lost 2 bases to trimming and J lost 4 bases; unmatched junction nucleotides: 6. CDR3 loop: CASSQQDRGTNQPQHF. In DNA, the CDR3 is TGCGCCAGCAGTCAACAGGACAGGGGTACTAATCAGCCCCAGCATTTT.

This clone has just one count. V is TRBV18 and J is TRBJ2-7; 9 bases align to TRBD1. The trim removed 4 bases at V and 3 bases at J, leaving 10 bases unmatched. Germline V lookup: CDR1 KGHSH, CDR2 LQKENI. The CDR3 covers 16 residues. The CDR3 region is CASSLYGQGSGYEQYF. The CDR3 DNA sequence: TGTGCCAGCTCACTTTACGGACAGGGGTCCGGCTACGAGCAGTACTTC. Full variable domain (missing parts from reference TRBV18 and TRBJ2-7): NAGVMQNPRHLVRRRGQEARLRCSPMKGHSHVYWYRQLPEEGLKFMVYLQKENIIDESGMPKERFSAEFPKEGPSILRIQQVVRGDSAAYFCASSLYGQGSGYEQYFGPGTRLTVT.

The table lists this clone with a count of one. This chain joins TRBV5-5 and TRBJ1-1; D possibly corresponds to TRBD1 (5 bases). Per the germline V gene, CDR1 is SGHKS and CDR2 is YYEKEE (reference sequence). The V gene lost 5 bases and the J gene lost 11 bases, with 25 bases spanning the gap. The CDR3 length is 15 residues. The CDR3 region has the DNA TGTGCCAGCAGGTCGGTGGGGGGTCTCGGACCGCGTGCTTTCTTT. Protein product: CASRSVGGLGPRAFF.

The genes are TRBV27 and TRBJ2-3, with 11 positions matching TRBD2. V shed 6 bases and J 2 bases; nucleotides not matched to a gene: 4. Germline assignment: CDR1 MNHEY and CDR2 SMNVEV (reference sequence). There are 15 residues in the CDR3. In DNA, the CDR3 is TGTGCCAGCAGATTAGCGGGAGGGTTCACAGATACGCAGTATTTT. Translation: CASRLAGGFTDTQYF.

The V and J genes are TRBV18 and TRBJ2-1, with D maybe TRBD1 (5 bases). In germline, CDR1 is KGHSH, CDR2 LQKENI. The V and J ends lost 5 bases and 9 bases respectively, with 11 bases between them. The CDR3 has 12 amino acids. In DNA form, the CDR3 reads TGTGCCAGCTCAACAGGTTCGGGTGAGCAGTTCTTC. This encodes CASSTGSGEQFF. Complete variable domain (other parts from reference TRBV18 and TRBJ2-1): NAGVMQNPRHLVRRRGQEARLRCSPMKGHSHVYWYRQLPEEGLKFMVYLQKENIIDESGMPKERFSAEFPKEGPSILRIQQVVRGDSAAYFCASSTGSGEQFFGPGTRLTVL.

The chain employs TRBV2 and TRBJ1-1; 7 positions agree with TRBD1. The CDR3 spans 13 residues. Germline trimming cut 7 bases from V and 5 bases from J; bases unmatched to any gene: 7. From germline, CDR1 is SNHLY and CDR2 FYNNEI. CDR3 in amino acids: CASIRQGGTEAFF. In nucleotides, the CDR3 is TGTGCCAGCATCCGCCAGGGGGGAACTGAAGCTTTCTTT.

The chain's CDR3 is CASSAAPTMFRDRVILPQHF. DNA for the CDR3: TGCGCCAGCAGCGCCGCACCGACGATGTTCCGGGACAGGGTCATTCTGCCCCAGCATTTT. V usage is TRBV5-1 and J usage is TRBJ1-5, with 9 bases fitting TRBD1. Germline V gene lookup returns CDR1 SGHRS and CDR2 YFSETQ. The CDR3 length is 20 residues. V was clipped by 4 bases and J by 9 bases; unmatched bases: 26.

This clone was seen only once. The J gene is TRBJ2-7, the V gene TRBV6-6; 8 positions agree with TRBD1. Germline-derived CDR1 and CDR2 are MNHNY and SVGAGI (reference sequence). The CDR3 covers 13 residues. V was clipped by 5 bases and J by 6 bases; unmatched bases: 6. CDR3 loop: CASSRVDRGEQYF. The CDR3 DNA reads as TGTGCCAGCAGTCGAGTCGACAGGGGCGAGCAGTACTTC.

V gene TRBV29-1 combines with J gene TRBJ1-1; 9 nucleotides line up with TRBD1. The CDR3 extends over 14 amino acids. Germline V gene lookup returns CDR1 SQVTM and CDR2 ANQGSEA. V gave up 7 bases and J gave up 4 bases; unmatched junction bases: 10. For the CDR3, the DNA is TGCAGCGCCCCGACAGGGGGGGTGGGCACTGAAGCTTTCTTT. Translated, it gives CSAPTGGVGTEAFF. Full variable domain (remainder filled in from reference TRBV29-1 and TRBJ1-1): SAVISQKPSRDICQRGTSLTIQCQVDSQVTMMFWYRQQPGQSLTLIATANQGSEATYESGFVIDKFPISRPNLTFSTLTVSNMSPEDSSIYLCSAPTGGVGTEAFFGQGTRLTVV.

Here the CDR3 reads CASSQESTGNNQPQHF. The CDR3 DNA reads as TGCGCCAGCAGCCAAGAATCGACAGGAAACAATCAGCCCCAGCATTTT. This chain uses TRBV4-1 with TRBJ1-5; weak D call: TRBD1 (6 bases). There are 16 residues in the CDR3. The V gene's germline CDR1 is MGHRA and CDR2 YSYEKL. The germline V and J ends were trimmed by 0 bases and 3 bases, with 12 bases remaining between them.

V and J are TRBV28 and TRBJ1-2; 11 nucleotides match TRBD1. The germline gives CDR1 MDHEN, CDR2 SYDVKM. The ends lost 3 bases at V and 7 bases at J; junction bases unmatched: 4. The CDR3 has 14 residues. The CDR3: CASSFLGTGGGYTF. The CDR3 region has the DNA TGTGCCAGCAGTTTTTTAGGGACAGGGGGTGGCTACACCTTC.

As regards this clone: Other DNA sequences in this sample translate to the same CDR3. The genes are TRBV12-3 or TRBV12-4 and TRBJ2-5; D unresolved. This CDR3 region has 11 residues. V was pared by 3 bases and J by 4 bases, with 3 bases between. CDR3 loop: CASSFGETQYF. The CDR3 DNA reads as TGTGCCAGCAGTTTCGGAGAGACCCAGTACTTC.

The V gene is TRBV3-1 (or the pseudogene TRBV3-2), the J gene TRBJ2-6; D not resolved. CDR1 is LGHDT, CDR2 YNNKEL, per germline (reference sequence). V was cut by 3 bases and J by 3 bases, with 9 bases left in between. This CDR3 region has 15 residues. The DNA for the CDR3 is TGTGCCAGCAGCCACACAAGTTTTGGGGCCAACGTCCTGACTTTC. Its protein product is CASSHTSFGANVLTF.